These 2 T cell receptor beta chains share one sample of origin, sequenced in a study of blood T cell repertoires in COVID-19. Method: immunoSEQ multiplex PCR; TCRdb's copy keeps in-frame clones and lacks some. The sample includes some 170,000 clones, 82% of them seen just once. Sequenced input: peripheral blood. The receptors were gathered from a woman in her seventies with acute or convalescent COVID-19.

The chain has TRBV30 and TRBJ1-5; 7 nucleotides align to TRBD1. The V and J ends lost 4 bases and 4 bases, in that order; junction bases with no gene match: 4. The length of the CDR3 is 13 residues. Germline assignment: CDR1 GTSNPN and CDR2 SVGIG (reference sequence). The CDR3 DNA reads TGTGCCTGGACAACGACAGGGAATCAGCCCCAGCATTTT. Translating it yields CAWTTTGNQPQHF.

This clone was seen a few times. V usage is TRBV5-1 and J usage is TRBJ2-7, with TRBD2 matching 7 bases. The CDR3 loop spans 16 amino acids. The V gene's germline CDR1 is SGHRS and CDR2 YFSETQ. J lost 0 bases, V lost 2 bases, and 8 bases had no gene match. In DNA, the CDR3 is TGCGCCAGCAGCTTAGGAGTAGCGGGTTACTCCTACGAGCAGTACTTC. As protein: CASSLGVAGYSYEQYF.